This entry lists 8 T cell receptor beta chains sequenced from one sample in a study of blood T cell repertoires in COVID-19. The protocol was immunoSEQ multiplex PCR, while the TCRdb copy is restricted to in-frame clones and leaves out a portion. The sample has some 110,000 clones; 82% are singletons. Sequencing used peripheral blood. The receptors shown here come from a man between 60 and 75 years old with acute or convalescent COVID-19.

The table lists this clone with a count of one. The rearrangement joins TRBV2 to TRBJ2-2, with 8 bases matching TRBD1. From germline, CDR1 is SNHLY and CDR2 FYNNEI. The CDR3 has 15 amino acids. The trim removed 8 bases at V and 5 bases at J, leaving 10 bases unmatched. In nucleotides, the CDR3 is TGTGCCAGCGGACACGGACAGGGTAATACCGGGGAGCTGTTTTTT. This codes for CASGHGQGNTGELFF.

V usage is TRBV18 and J usage is TRBJ2-1; D possibly corresponds to TRBD2 (6 bases). The V end was cut by 5 bases, the J end by 4 bases, with 15 bases between. This CDR3 region has 15 residues. Germline loops: CDR1 KGHSH, CDR2 LQKENI. The CDR3 region is CASSSLGGEYNEQFF. The DNA of the CDR3 is TGTGCCAGCTCATCCCTCGGGGGAGAATACAATGAGCAGTTCTTC.

This clone was seen a few times. This chain uses TRBV27 with TRBJ1-6, with 7 bases lining up with TRBD1. The CDR3 is made up of 16 amino acids. Germline V lookup: CDR1 MNHEY, CDR2 SMNVEV (reference sequence). V was clipped by 3 bases and J by 9 bases; unmatched bases: 11. CDR3 nucleotide sequence: TGTGCCAGCAGTTTTACAGGGGTTTTGATTAGTTCACCCCTCCACTTT. It codes for CASSFTGVLISSPLHF.

The chain has TRBV6-2 or TRBV6-3 and TRBJ2-7; D ambiguous. V was trimmed by 0 bases and J by 5 bases, leaving 5 bases between them. The CDR3 is made up of 12 amino acids. Germline-derived CDR1 and CDR2 are MNHEY and SVGEGT. CDR3 sequence: CASSYSSNEQYF. CDR3 sequence (DNA): TGTGCCAGCAGTTACTCGAGTAACGAGCAGTACTTC.

This sequence joins TRBV28 and TRBJ2-1; 13 bases match TRBD2. After removal of 3 bases from V and 13 bases from J, the junction contained 12 bases not matched to a gene. Germline CDR1 MDHEN, CDR2 SYDVKM. The CDR3 is 16 amino acids. Here the CDR3 reads CASSLRLAGGHPRQFF. CDR3 coding DNA: TGTGCCAGCAGTTTGAGACTAGCGGGAGGACACCCGCGTCAGTTCTTC.

This clone came up a few times. This CDR3 reads CASNEDGTNHFQETQYF. CDR3 DNA sequence: TGTGCCAGCAACGAAGACGGGACTAACCATTTTCAAGAGACCCAGTACTTC. The chain recombines TRBV7-2 with TRBJ2-5; TRBD2 matches 7 bases. This CDR3 has 17 amino acids. J was trimmed by 2 bases and V by 7 bases; bases with no gene match: 16. The germline gives CDR1 SGHTA, CDR2 FQGNSA.

This clone was seen only a few times. This chain connects TRBV7-2 to TRBJ2-1, with 10 positions matching TRBD2. Germline-derived CDR1 and CDR2 are SGHTA and FQGNSA. V was pared by 5 bases and J by 5 bases, with 12 bases of the junction left unmatched. CDR3 length equals 17 residues. CDR3 residues: CASSPQGGAGGNNEQFF. DNA for the CDR3: TGTGCCAGCAGCCCACAGGGGGGAGCGGGGGGGAACAATGAGCAGTTCTTC.

V usage is TRBV15 and J usage is TRBJ2-3; a weak D match, TRBD2 (5 bases). The CDR3 spans 14 residues. The germline V gene encodes CDR1 LNHNV and CDR2 YYDKDF (reference sequence). Trimming removed 5 bases from V and 8 bases from J, with 17 bases in between. CDR3 region: CATSPTLEAGTQYF. Written as DNA, the CDR3 is TGTGCCACCAGCCCTACTCTAGAGGCGGGTACGCAGTATTTT.